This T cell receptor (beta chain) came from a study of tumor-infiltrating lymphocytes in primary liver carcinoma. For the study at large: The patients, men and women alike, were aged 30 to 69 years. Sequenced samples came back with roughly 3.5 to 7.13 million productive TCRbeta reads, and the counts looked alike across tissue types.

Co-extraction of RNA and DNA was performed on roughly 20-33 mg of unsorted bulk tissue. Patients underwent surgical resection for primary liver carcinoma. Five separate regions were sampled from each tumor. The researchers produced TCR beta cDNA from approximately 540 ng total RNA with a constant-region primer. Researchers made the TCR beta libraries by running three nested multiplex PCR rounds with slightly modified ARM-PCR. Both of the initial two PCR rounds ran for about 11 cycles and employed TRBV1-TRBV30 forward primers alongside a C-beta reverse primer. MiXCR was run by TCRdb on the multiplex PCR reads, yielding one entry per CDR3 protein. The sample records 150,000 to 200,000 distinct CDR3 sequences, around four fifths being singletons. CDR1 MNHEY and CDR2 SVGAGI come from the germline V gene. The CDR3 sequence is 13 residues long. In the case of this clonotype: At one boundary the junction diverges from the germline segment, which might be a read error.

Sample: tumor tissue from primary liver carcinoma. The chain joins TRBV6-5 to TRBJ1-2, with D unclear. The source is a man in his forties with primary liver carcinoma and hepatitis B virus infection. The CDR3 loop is CATSPPGSHGYTF. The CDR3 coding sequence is TGTGCCACCAGCCCACCTGGGAGCCATGGCTACACATTC.